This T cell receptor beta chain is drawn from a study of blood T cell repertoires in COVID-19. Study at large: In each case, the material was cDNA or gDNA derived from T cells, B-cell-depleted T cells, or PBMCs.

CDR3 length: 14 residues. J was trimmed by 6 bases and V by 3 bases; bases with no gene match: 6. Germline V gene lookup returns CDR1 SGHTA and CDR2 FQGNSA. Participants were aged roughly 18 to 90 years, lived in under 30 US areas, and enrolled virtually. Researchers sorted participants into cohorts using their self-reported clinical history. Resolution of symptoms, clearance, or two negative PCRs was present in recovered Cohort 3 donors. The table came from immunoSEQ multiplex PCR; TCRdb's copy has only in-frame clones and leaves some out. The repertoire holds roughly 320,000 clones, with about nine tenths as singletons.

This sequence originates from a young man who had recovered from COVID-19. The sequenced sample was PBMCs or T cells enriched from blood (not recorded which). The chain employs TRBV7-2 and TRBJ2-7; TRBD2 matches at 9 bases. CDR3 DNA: TGTGCCAGCAGCTTCCCCAGCGGGGGGCTCGAGCAGTACTTC. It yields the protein CASSFPSGGLEQYF.